These T cell receptor beta chains were read from a single sample in a study of response to subunit inactivated influenza vaccine. TCRdb reprocessed the RT-PCR reads with MiXCR, giving one entry per CDR3 protein. The data hold around 850,000 distinct CDR3 sequences, with 15% to 20% observed a single time. The sequenced sample was PBMCs from blood, obtained roughly 5 days after vaccination. These receptors were taken from a man aged 45-65 years who received an inactivated influenza vaccine. CDR3s include the opening cysteine and the closing phenylalanine or tryptophan.

>TRBV24-1|TRBJ2-1
CATSQASSYNEQFF
>TRBV7-2|TRBJ2-2
CASSRADRNTGELFF
>TRBV11-2|TRBJ2-1
CASSLTSGSNVPTYNEQFF
>TRBV20-1|TRBJ2-5
CSAKGGRQQETQYF
>TRBV29-1|TRBJ2-1
CSAKGGEHSYNEQFF
>TRBV6-1|TRBJ2-7
CASSEWGSLNYEQYF
>TRBV4-1|TRBJ2-1
CASSEPHNYNEQFF
>TRBV11-2|TRBJ2-1
CASSFPRAGVRQFF
>TRBV9|TRBJ2-3
CASRAGQSTDTQYF
>TRBV28|TRBJ1-6
CASSFGQAFYNSPLHF
>TRBV5-1|TRBJ2-7
CASSLVGLVYEQYF
>TRBV9|TRBJ1-3
CASSGQGLSGNTIYF
>TRBV29-1|TRBJ2-7
CSVVGLSPYEQYF
>TRBV24-1|TRBJ2-1
CATSDMDSSYNEQFF
>TRBV7-2|TRBJ1-5
CASSLEAGTSSNQPQHF
>TRBV12-5|TRBJ1-5
CASGGGGQSSTTPYSNQPQHF
>TRBV4-1|TRBJ2-4
CASSQEFGASGGAGSKNIQYF
>TRBV6-5|TRBJ2-1
CASSYSGGTGGNEQFF
>TRBV6-5|TRBJ2-7
CASSYRAWGSYEQYF
>TRBV12-3/TRBV12-4|TRBJ2-2
CASSLARRSGELFF
>TRBV20-1|TRBJ1-4
CSATTTLEQKLFF
>TRBV7-9|TRBJ2-5
CASSLAHGARQETQYF
>TRBV10-3|TRBJ1-2
CAISDQWTVHYGYTF
>TRBV7-9|TRBJ1-4
CASSSLATNEKLFF